This is a list of T cell receptor beta chains from one sample in a study of blood T cell repertoires in COVID-19. Using immunoSEQ multiplex PCR, the repertoire was profiled, and TCRdb retains in-frame clones only, with some absent. The data contain about 72,000 clones, roughly 80% of them singletons. The sequencing sample was made of peripheral blood. All receptors derive from a man aged 55 to 70 with acute or convalescent COVID-19. Each CDR3 is given with its conserved first and last residue. The order of the fields is V gene, D gene, J gene, clone size, CDR3 protein, CDR3 DNA. The D gene is left open where the match is weak. Rows may omit the clone size; those that give it use once, few, many or a size class.

v_gene: TRBV15; d_gene: TRBD1; j_gene: TRBJ1-4; abundance: once; CDR3aa: CATSRDWQGATTNEKLFF; CDR3nt: TGTGCCACCAGCAGAGATTGGCAGGGGGCTACAACTAATGAAAAACTGTTTTTT
v_gene: TRBV6-6; d_gene: .; j_gene: TRBJ1-6; abundance: .; CDR3aa: CASSYSLAGTYSPLHF; CDR3nt: TGTGCCAGCAGTTACTCGTTGGCGGGAACTTATTCACCCCTCCACTTT
v_gene: TRBV3-1/TRBV3-2; d_gene: .; j_gene: TRBJ1-2; abundance: .; CDR3aa: CASSPQTANYGYTF; CDR3nt: TGTGCCAGCAGCCCCCAAACAGCTAACTATGGCTACACCTTC
v_gene: TRBV6-2/TRBV6-3; d_gene: TRBD1; j_gene: TRBJ1-5; abundance: .; CDR3aa: CASSYSMRDRESNQPQHF; CDR3nt: TGTGCCAGCAGTTACTCGATGCGGGACAGGGAGAGCAATCAGCCCCAGCATTTT
v_gene: TRBV2; d_gene: .; j_gene: TRBJ2-1; abundance: .; CDR3aa: CASLEIGGWNEQFF; CDR3nt: TGTGCCAGCCTCGAGATCGGCGGTTGGAATGAGCAGTTCTTC
v_gene: TRBV30; d_gene: .; j_gene: TRBJ1-5; abundance: .; CDR3aa: CAWGLYSNQPQHF; CDR3nt: TGTGCCTGGGGACTATATAGCAATCAGCCCCAGCATTTT
v_gene: TRBV18; d_gene: TRBD1; j_gene: TRBJ2-7; abundance: .; CDR3aa: CASSVGQGAYEQYF; CDR3nt: TGTGCCAGCTCCGTAGGACAGGGTGCCTACGAGCAGTACTTC
v_gene: TRBV2; d_gene: TRBD1; j_gene: TRBJ1-6; abundance: .; CDR3aa: CASSESFGQGGSPLHF; CDR3nt: TGTGCCAGCAGTGAATCTTTTGGCCAGGGGGGCTCACCCCTCCACTTT
v_gene: TRBV3-1/TRBV3-2; d_gene: TRBD1; j_gene: TRBJ1-2; abundance: .; CDR3aa: CASRRRQGTAYGYTF; CDR3nt: TGTGCCAGCAGGCGTCGACAGGGGACCGCCTATGGCTACACCTTC
v_gene: TRBV2; d_gene: .; j_gene: TRBJ2-6; abundance: .; CDR3aa: CASSVPGTRISSGANVLTF; CDR3nt: TGTGCCAGCAGTGTTCCCGGGACACGGATTAGCTCTGGGGCCAACGTCCTGACTTTC
v_gene: TRBV2; d_gene: .; j_gene: TRBJ2-2; abundance: .; CDR3aa: CASQGGGRDTGELFF; CDR3nt: TGTGCCAGCCAAGGGGGGGGCCGGGACACCGGGGAGCTGTTTTTT
v_gene: TRBV4-3; d_gene: .; j_gene: TRBJ1-1; abundance: .; CDR3aa: CASSQGFSNTEAFF; CDR3nt: TGCGCCAGCAGCCAAGGGTTCAGTAACACTGAAGCTTTCTTT
v_gene: TRBV19; d_gene: TRBD1; j_gene: TRBJ1-5; abundance: .; CDR3aa: CASSIFEGAEQPQHF; CDR3nt: TGTGCCAGTAGTATATTTGAGGGGGCGGAACAGCCCCAGCATTTT
v_gene: TRBV16; d_gene: .; j_gene: TRBJ1-5; abundance: once; CDR3aa: CASSQSIFRGANQPQHF; CDR3nt: TGTGCCAGCAGCCAATCCATCTTCCGGGGGGCGAATCAGCCCCAGCATTTT
v_gene: TRBV7-2; d_gene: TRBD1; j_gene: TRBJ2-3; abundance: .; CDR3aa: CASSPRRTGSTDTQYF; CDR3nt: TGTGCCAGCAGCCCCAGACGGACAGGGAGTACAGATACGCAGTATTTT
v_gene: TRBV7-2; d_gene: .; j_gene: TRBJ1-2; abundance: .; CDR3aa: CASSSRTDYGYTF; CDR3nt: TGTGCCAGCAGCTCCCGGACAGATTATGGCTACACCTTC
v_gene: TRBV7-9; d_gene: .; j_gene: TRBJ1-6; abundance: .; CDR3aa: CASSLGSRLGRGTDSPLHF; CDR3nt: TGTGCCAGCAGCTTAGGATCGAGGTTGGGGAGAGGTACAGATTCACCCCTCCACTTT
v_gene: TRBV18; d_gene: .; j_gene: TRBJ1-2; abundance: .; CDR3aa: CASSPLGGEGYTF; CDR3nt: TGTGCCAGCTCACCACTGGGGGGGGAAGGCTACACCTTC
v_gene: TRBV6-4; d_gene: .; j_gene: TRBJ2-6; abundance: once; CDR3aa: CASSEESSGANVLTF; CDR3nt: TGTGCCAGCAGTGAGGAGAGCTCTGGGGCCAACGTCCTGACTTTC
v_gene: TRBV21-1; d_gene: .; j_gene: TRBJ2-1; abundance: .; CDR3aa: CASRTTSGGICRRYNEQFF; CDR3nt: TGTGCCAGCAGGACGACTAGCGGGGGGATATGTAGGAGATACAATGAGCAGTTCTTC
v_gene: TRBV5-6; d_gene: TRBD1; j_gene: TRBJ1-3; abundance: once; CDR3aa: CASSLLGDSERHTIYF; CDR3nt: TGTGCCAGCAGCTTGCTAGGGGACAGCGAAAGGCACACCATATATTTT
v_gene: TRBV6-5; d_gene: .; j_gene: TRBJ1-1; abundance: .; CDR3aa: CASRNRYTEAFF; CDR3nt: TGTGCCAGCAGAAACAGGTACACTGAAGCTTTCTTT
v_gene: TRBV5-5; d_gene: TRBD1; j_gene: TRBJ2-5; abundance: .; CDR3aa: CASIPGTGGETQYF; CDR3nt: TGTGCCAGCATCCCCGGGACAGGGGGAGAGACCCAGTACTTC
v_gene: TRBV27; d_gene: TRBD1; j_gene: TRBJ1-2; abundance: .; CDR3aa: CASSRTGTANYGYTF; CDR3nt: TGTGCCAGCAGTCGGACCGGGACAGCAAACTATGGCTACACCTTC
v_gene: TRBV5-6; d_gene: .; j_gene: TRBJ1-2; abundance: .; CDR3aa: CASSFRAANYGYTF; CDR3nt: TGTGCCAGCAGCTTCAGGGCCGCTAACTATGGCTACACCTTC
v_gene: TRBV29-1; d_gene: .; j_gene: TRBJ2-3; abundance: .; CDR3aa: CSVEGDSTDTQYF; CDR3nt: TGCAGCGTTGAAGGGGACTCCACAGATACGCAGTATTTT
v_gene: TRBV19; d_gene: .; j_gene: TRBJ1-5; abundance: few; CDR3aa: CASSRKVDRDQPQHF; CDR3nt: TGTGCCAGTAGCCGAAAGGTAGACAGAGATCAGCCCCAGCATTTT
v_gene: TRBV7-9; d_gene: .; j_gene: TRBJ1-4; abundance: medium-sized; CDR3aa: CASSPRVATNEKLFF; CDR3nt: TGTGCCAGCAGCCCTCGGGTTGCAACTAATGAAAAACTGTTTTTT
v_gene: TRBV5-4; d_gene: .; j_gene: TRBJ2-2; abundance: few; CDR3aa: CASSPNTGELFF; CDR3nt: TGTGCCAGCAGTCCAAACACCGGGGAGCTGTTTTTT
v_gene: TRBV7-9; d_gene: TRBD1; j_gene: TRBJ1-6; abundance: .; CDR3aa: CASSYGTGGNSPLHF; CDR3nt: TGTGCCAGCAGCTACGGGACAGGGGGTAATTCACCCCTCCACTTT
v_gene: TRBV2; d_gene: .; j_gene: TRBJ1-1; abundance: .; CDR3aa: CASSEWRGGTEAFF; CDR3nt: TGTGCCAGCAGTGAATGGAGGGGGGGGACTGAAGCTTTCTTT
v_gene: TRBV5-6; d_gene: .; j_gene: TRBJ1-2; abundance: .; CDR3aa: CASSPRGAYGYTF; CDR3nt: TGTGCCAGCAGCCCCCGGGGTGCCTATGGCTACACCTTC
v_gene: TRBV24-1; d_gene: .; j_gene: TRBJ1-2; abundance: .; CDR3aa: CATSDPGKGYTF; CDR3nt: TGTGCCACCAGTGACCCGGGGAAAGGCTACACCTTC
v_gene: TRBV19; d_gene: TRBD1; j_gene: TRBJ1-5; abundance: .; CDR3aa: CASSMLPTGRIQPQHF; CDR3nt: TGTGCCAGTAGTATGCTCCCGACAGGGAGGATTCAGCCCCAGCATTTT
v_gene: TRBV5-1; d_gene: .; j_gene: TRBJ2-2; abundance: .; CDR3aa: CASSVGRGSGELFF; CDR3nt: TGCGCCAGCAGCGTAGGAAGAGGCTCCGGGGAGCTGTTTTTT
v_gene: TRBV10-3; d_gene: TRBD1; j_gene: TRBJ1-4; abundance: .; CDR3aa: CAIREGQGLNEKLFF; CDR3nt: TGTGCCATCAGGGAGGGACAGGGATTAAATGAAAAACTGTTTTTT
v_gene: TRBV5-1; d_gene: .; j_gene: TRBJ1-6; abundance: few; CDR3aa: CASSLEGQDNSPLHF; CDR3nt: TGCGCCAGCAGCTTGGAGGGACAAGATAATTCACCCCTCCACTTT
v_gene: TRBV19; d_gene: .; j_gene: TRBJ2-5; abundance: .; CDR3aa: CASTGGAAETQYF; CDR3nt: TGTGCCAGTACGGGCGGGGCAGCGGAGACCCAGTACTTC
v_gene: TRBV13; d_gene: TRBD1; j_gene: TRBJ1-3; abundance: .; CDR3aa: CASSSSGGGFGNTIYF; CDR3nt: TGTGCCAGCAGTTCATCGGGAGGGGGCTTTGGAAACACCATATATTTT
v_gene: TRBV4-2; d_gene: .; j_gene: TRBJ1-2; abundance: few; CDR3aa: CASSLSDGGIGGYTF; CDR3nt: TGTGCCAGCAGCCTTTCCGACGGTGGTATCGGGGGCTACACCTTC
v_gene: TRBV7-2; d_gene: .; j_gene: TRBJ1-2; abundance: .; CDR3aa: CASSAHTGSANYGYTF; CDR3nt: TGTGCCAGCAGCGCTCATACCGGGTCCGCCAACTATGGCTACACCTTC
v_gene: TRBV4-2; d_gene: .; j_gene: TRBJ1-4; abundance: .; CDR3aa: CASSQDYRAGATNEKLFF; CDR3nt: TGTGCCAGCAGCCAAGATTACAGGGCAGGGGCAACTAATGAAAAACTGTTTTTT
v_gene: TRBV5-1; d_gene: .; j_gene: TRBJ1-4; abundance: .; CDR3aa: CASSSTLTATNEKLFF; CDR3nt: TGCGCCAGCAGCTCCACTCTCACTGCAACTAATGAAAAACTGTTTTTT
v_gene: TRBV18; d_gene: .; j_gene: TRBJ2-2; abundance: once; CDR3aa: CASSPQRGMTGELFF; CDR3nt: TGTGCCAGCTCACCACAAAGGGGAATGACCGGGGAGCTGTTTTTT
v_gene: TRBV7-2; d_gene: TRBD2; j_gene: TRBJ2-4; abundance: .; CDR3aa: CASSPGLAGAIAKNIQYF; CDR3nt: TGTGCCAGCAGCCCGGGACTAGCGGGGGCAATAGCCAAAAACATTCAGTACTTC
v_gene: TRBV19; d_gene: TRBD1; j_gene: TRBJ2-2; abundance: .; CDR3aa: CASKPGQGFAGELFF; CDR3nt: TGTGCCAGTAAACCGGGACAGGGTTTTGCCGGGGAGCTGTTTTTT
v_gene: TRBV2; d_gene: TRBD1; j_gene: TRBJ2-4; abundance: .; CDR3aa: CASGQGPKNIQYF; CDR3nt: TGTGCCAGTGGACAGGGCCCCAAAAACATTCAGTACTTC
v_gene: TRBV5-6; d_gene: TRBD1; j_gene: TRBJ1-1; abundance: .; CDR3aa: CASSLPDRGPEAFF; CDR3nt: TGTGCCAGCAGCCTCCCTGACAGGGGGCCTGAAGCTTTCTTT
v_gene: TRBV24-1; d_gene: TRBD2; j_gene: TRBJ2-1; abundance: .; CDR3aa: CATSDSLTSGGNEQFF; CDR3nt: TGTGCCACCAGTGACTCTCTGACTAGCGGGGGCAATGAGCAGTTCTTC
v_gene: TRBV7-9; d_gene: TRBD1; j_gene: TRBJ1-2; abundance: .; CDR3aa: CASSVRRTGGDGYTF; CDR3nt: TGTGCCAGCAGCGTAAGACGGACAGGGGGTGATGGCTACACCTTC
v_gene: TRBV6-5; d_gene: .; j_gene: TRBJ1-6; abundance: .; CDR3aa: CASSPTSNYNSPLHF; CDR3nt: TGTGCCAGCAGTCCTACCTCCAACTATAATTCACCCCTCCACTTT
v_gene: TRBV11-3; d_gene: .; j_gene: TRBJ2-1; abundance: .; CDR3aa: CASSLDTRGYYNEQFF; CDR3nt: TGTGCCAGCAGCTTAGATACGCGGGGTTACTACAATGAGCAGTTCTTC
v_gene: TRBV18; d_gene: TRBD1; j_gene: TRBJ1-2; abundance: .; CDR3aa: CASSPSLGQGAQNGYTF; CDR3nt: TGTGCCAGCTCACCATCCTTGGGACAGGGGGCGCAAAATGGCTACACCTTC
v_gene: TRBV6-5; d_gene: .; j_gene: TRBJ1-2; abundance: few; CDR3aa: CASSYKWGDNYGYTF; CDR3nt: TGTGCCAGCAGTTACAAGTGGGGAGATAACTATGGCTACACCTTC
v_gene: TRBV29-1; d_gene: .; j_gene: TRBJ2-5; abundance: .; CDR3aa: CSVDLDQETQYF; CDR3nt: TGCAGCGTTGATCTAGACCAAGAGACCCAGTACTTC